Below are 5 T cell receptor beta chains sequenced from a single sample in a study of naive and memory T cell subsets. Study-level results: Possibly reflecting memory cells re-expressing CD45RA, a few larger clonotypes occurred in naive repertoires, especially CD8.

Two oligonucleotides, mixed equimolar, formed the beta constant-region primer covering TRBC1 and TRBC2. Nested alpha and beta constant-region primers with the SP2 primer drove four PCR rounds on ligated cDNA. MiXCR, applied by TCRdb to the UMI-ligation and nested PCR reads, yields one record per CDR3 protein. The table shows more than 95,000 distinct CDR3 sequences, with 13% to 15% occurring only once. Their recognized antigens are unknown. The specimen was naive CD8+ T cells from blood. Receptors were obtained from a human donor in good health.

This chain joins TRBV9 and TRBJ1-5; D gene uncertain. With 4 bases removed from V and 4 bases from J, the gap between germline ends came to 21 bases. This CDR3 contains 17 residues. The V gene's germline CDR1 is SGDLS and CDR2 YYNGEE. The CDR3 nucleotides are TGTGCCAGCAGCCCCCACCCCGAGGGTAGGGCAAATCAGCCCCAGCATTTT. The encoded protein is CASSPHPEGRANQPQHF.

Many counts were recorded for this clonotype. CDR3 protein: CSVEGGDEQYF. The CDR3 bases are TGCAGCGTTGAGGGGGGGGACGAGCAGTACTTC. This sequence joins TRBV29-1 and TRBJ2-7, with TRBD2 matching over 7 bases. The germline CDR1 and CDR2 sequences are SQVTM and ANQGSEA. V lost 3 bases to trimming and J lost 5 bases; unmatched junction nucleotides: 1. This CDR3 contains 11 residues.

This clonotype was seen a few times. The V and J genes are TRBV27 and TRBJ2-7; TRBD1 might be the D (5 bases). Germline V lookup: CDR1 MNHEY, CDR2 SMNVEV (reference sequence). Between the trimmed V and J ends, which lost 2 bases and 2 bases, there was a span of 10 bases. CDR3 length: 14 residues. The CDR3 region has the DNA TGTGCCAGCAGTTTAAGTGCAGGGCCCTACGAGCAGTACTTC. This gives the protein CASSLSAGPYEQYF.

The chain couples TRBV30 to TRBJ1-2, with 7 bases fitting TRBD1. CDR1 is GTSNPN, CDR2 SVGIG, per germline (reference sequence). The trim removed 8 bases at V and 2 bases at J, leaving 8 bases unmatched. There are 13 residues in the CDR3. CDR3 protein: CALKGAYNYGYTF. The CDR3 bases are TGTGCCCTAAAGGGGGCCTACAACTATGGCTACACCTTC.

This clonotype showed up just a few times. The rearrangement uses TRBV29-1 and TRBJ1-2; TRBD1 is a possible D gene (5 bases). This CDR3 is built from 12 residues. Germline V gene sequence: CDR1 SQVTM, CDR2 ANQGSEA. V dropped 4 bases and J dropped 6 bases, with 12 bases sitting between them. CDR3 region: CSVVEGVDGYTF. DNA of the CDR3: TGCAGCGTTGTGGAAGGGGTGGATGGCTACACCTTC.